The 28 T cell receptor beta chains given below trace back to one sample, sequenced in a study of shared clonotypes between healthy human individuals. Using immunoSEQ multiplex PCR, the repertoire was profiled, and TCRdb retains in-frame clones only, with some absent. The sample holds about 2.3 million clones, 85% to 95% seen once. The sample taken for sequencing was naive CD4+ T cells from PBMCs. Subset defined: CD45RA+ positively selected. The receptors shown here come from a man aged 18 to 35 in good health. Some clones in this sample may be carry-over from other donors' samples.

The V and J genes are TRBV14 and TRBJ2-7, with D perhaps assigned TRBD1 or TRBD2 (5 bases each). Trimming pared 8 bases from V and 6 bases from J, leaving 11 bases between. The CDR3 has 11 residues. Germline V lookup: CDR1 SGHDN, CDR2 FVKESK. CDR3 nucleotides: TGTGCCAGCTCACCCGGGGCCGAGCAGTACTTC. This sequence encodes CASSPGAEQYF.

This chain connects TRBV5-1 to TRBJ2-7; D not certain. V was clipped by 4 bases and J by 2 bases, with 16 bases between them. The length of the CDR3 is 15 residues. The V gene's germline CDR1 is SGHRS and CDR2 YFSETQ. The CDR3 DNA reads as TGCGCCAGCAGCGCGATAATTGGGGTCGCCTACGAGCAGTACTTC. It is translated as CASSAIIGVAYEQYF.

Regarding this clone: Other DNA sequences in this specimen translate into the identical CDR3. V usage is TRBV6-6 and J usage is TRBJ1-5, with a tentative D call TRBD1 (5 bases). The CDR3 runs to 14 residues. Germline values: CDR1 MNHNY, CDR2 SVGAGI (reference sequence). The V end lost 2 bases, the J end lost 1 base, and 6 bases lay between the germline ends. The CDR3 loop is CASSYRDSNQPQHF. In DNA, the CDR3 is TGTGCCAGCAGTTACCGGGACAGCAATCAGCCCCAGCATTTT.

The chain recombines TRBV28 with TRBJ2-1; the D gene is possibly TRBD2 (5 bases). Germline CDR1 and CDR2: MDHEN and SYDVKM. The CDR3 is made up of 12 amino acids. The V end was cut by 2 bases, the J end by 11 bases, with 10 bases between. The chain's CDR3 is CASSLHTGKQFF. The CDR3 DNA sequence: TGTGCCAGCAGTTTACATACCGGGAAGCAGTTCTTC.

The chain uses TRBV7-2 and TRBJ2-5, with a tentative D call TRBD2 (5 bases). V lost 3 bases to trimming and J lost 11 bases, with 13 bases between them. The CDR3 runs to 12 residues. Per germline, CDR1 SGHTA and CDR2 FQGNSA. The CDR3 spells CASSFTGNEQYF. CDR3 bases: TGTGCCAGCAGCTTTACGGGAAATGAGCAGTACTTC.

This chain joins TRBV28 and TRBJ1-2, with TRBD1 matching over 9 bases. The ends lost 10 bases at V and 7 bases at J; junction bases unmatched: 4. This CDR3 is 11 amino acids long. CDR1 is MDHEN and CDR2 is SYDVKM in the germline V gene. In nucleotides, the CDR3 is TGTGCCATACAGGGGGCGGGTGGCTACACCTTC. This translates into CAIQGAGGYTF.

The gene calls are TRBV7-3 and TRBJ2-7; D gene uncertain. Trimming removed 1 base from V and 6 bases from J, with 10 bases in between. The V gene's germline CDR1 is SGHTA and CDR2 FQGTGA. This CDR3 is 13 amino acids long. CDR3 loop: CASSLNIAGEQYF. The CDR3 DNA reads TGTGCCAGCAGCTTAAATATTGCAGGCGAGCAGTACTTC. The variable domain in full, completed from reference TRBV7-3 and TRBJ2-7, reads GAGVSQTPSNKVTEKGKYVELRCDPISGHTALYWYRQSLGQGPEFLIYFQGTGAADDSGLPNDRFFAVRPEGSVSTLKIQRTERGDSAVYLCASSLNIAGEQYFGPGTRLTVT.

The chain joins TRBV4-2 to TRBJ2-5, with TRBD1 as a possible D gene (6 bases). With 4 bases removed from V and 5 bases from J, the gap between germline ends came to 20 bases. The length of the CDR3 is 16 residues. Germline V gives CDR1 LGHNA, CDR2 YNFKEQ. The CDR3, as DNA: TGTGCCAGCAGCCTCACGAGCTACAGGGTTGAGGAGACCCAGTACTTC. It encodes CASSLTSYRVEETQYF.

The rearrangement links TRBV5-1 to TRBJ2-7; D is undetermined. Trimming pared 1 base from V and 0 bases from J, leaving 2 bases between. The CDR3 is 12 residues long. The germline CDR1 and CDR2 sequences are SGHRS and YFSETQ. DNA for the CDR3: TGCGCCAGCAGCTTGATCTCCTACGAGCAGTACTTC. Its protein is CASSLISYEQYF.

The chain employs TRBV11-2 and TRBJ2-1; possibly TRBD2 for D (5 bases). The germline V gene has CDR1 SGHAT and CDR2 FQNNGV. Trimming stripped 1 base from V and 0 bases from J, with 19 bases between. The CDR3 is 19 residues long. CDR3 DNA sequence: TGTGCCAGCAGCTTAGTGGGCTCGTCTAGCCAGAGCTCCTACAATGAGCAGTTCTTC. As protein: CASSLVGSSSQSSYNEQFF.

Points on this clone: The sample carries other DNA sequences with the same CDR3. CDR3 in DNA: TGTGCCAGCAGTTTAGTAGCGGGGGCCTACGAGCAGTACTTC. Its protein product is CASSLVAGAYEQYF. The gene calls are TRBV28 and TRBJ2-7; 9 bases are a match to TRBD2. Germline CDR1 MDHEN, CDR2 SYDVKM. The CDR3 consists of 14 residues. The J segment lost 2 bases and the V segment lost 2 bases, leaving 1 base of the junction unmatched.

The chain combines TRBV11-1 with TRBJ2-5, with 9 bases that match TRBD2. Looked up from germline, CDR1 is SGHAT and CDR2 is FQDESV (reference sequence). CDR3 size: 16 residues. Trimming took 3 bases from V and 0 from J; bases not matched to a gene: 5. The chain's CDR3 is CASSLGRTSDQETQYF. Written as DNA, the CDR3 is TGTGCCAGCAGCTTGGGCCGGACTAGCGACCAAGAGACCCAGTACTTC.

The chain links TRBV5-4 to TRBJ2-3; the match to TRBD2 covers 14 bases. The J segment lost 5 bases and the V segment lost 4 bases, leaving 6 bases of the junction unmatched. This CDR3 is built from 16 residues. Germline V gene sequence: CDR1 SGHNT, CDR2 YYREEE (reference sequence). For the CDR3, the DNA is TGTGCCAGCAGCCCGACTAGCGGGAGGGCCGGAGATACGCAGTATTTT. Its protein product is CASSPTSGRAGDTQYF. Full variable domain (outside the CDR3, taken from reference TRBV5-4 and TRBJ2-3): ETGVTQSPTHLIKTRGQQVTLRCSSQSGHNTVSWYQQALGQGPQFIFQYYREEENGRGNFPPRFSGLQFPNYSSELNVNALELDDSALYLCASSPTSGRAGDTQYFGPGTRLTVL.

This rearrangement joins TRBV5-4 to TRBJ2-1; D unclear. The CDR3 totals 14 residues. Trimming removed 0 bases from V and 8 bases from J, with 12 bases in between. CDR1 is SGHNT and CDR2 is YYREEE in the germline V gene (reference sequence). The CDR3 DNA is TGTGCCAGCAGCTTGGTGTCCCCCCCGGATGAGCAGTTCTTC. Protein sequence: CASSLVSPPDEQFF.

In DNA form, the CDR3 reads TGTGCCTGGAGCGGACGAGGGGCGAAGAATGAAAAACTGTTTTTT. It encodes CAWSGRGAKNEKLFF. The chain links TRBV30 to TRBJ1-4, with TRBD1 as a possible D gene (5 bases). The CDR3 is 15 residues long. Trimming pared 3 bases from V and 5 bases from J, leaving 16 bases between. Germline CDR1 GTSNPN, CDR2 SVGIG (reference sequence).

Notes on this clone: Distinct nucleotide sequences in the sample also encode this CDR3. The chain combines TRBV5-1 with TRBJ1-1, with 10 positions matching TRBD1. CDR1 is SGHRS, CDR2 YFSETQ, per germline. The trim removed 2 bases at V and 6 bases at J, leaving 4 bases unmatched. This CDR3 has 14 residues. The CDR3 bases are TGCGCCAGCAGCTTCCAGGGACAGGGGTCTGAAGCTTTCTTT. Its protein product is CASSFQGQGSEAFF.

The chain recombines TRBV28 with TRBJ2-6; no reliable D call. Per the germline V gene, CDR1 is MDHEN and CDR2 is SYDVKM. CDR3 size: 16 residues. V was pared by 5 bases and J by 1 base, with 12 bases between. CDR3 in DNA: TGTGCCAGCAGTCCCCGTTCGGCTTCTGGGGCCAACGTCCTGACTTTC. This codes for CASSPRSASGANVLTF.

The chain employs TRBV9 and TRBJ2-2; D is unclear. CDR1 and CDR2 from the germline V gene are SGDLS and YYNGEE. The CDR3 contains 14 residues. Trimming stripped 4 bases from V and 3 bases from J, with 10 bases between. The CDR3 nucleotides are TGTGCCAGCAGCTCGACGGGTCACACCGGGGAGCTGTTTTTT. Its translation is CASSSTGHTGELFF.

The chain carries TRBV21-1 and TRBJ2-5; the DNA was not compared with TRBD1, the D call given in the table. The DNA end favors TRBJ2-7, so the J call may be wrong. TRBV21-1 is annotated as a pseudogene. This CDR3 is 14 amino acids long. The CDR3 loop is CASSPLGRAYEQYF. The CDR3 DNA sequence: TGTGCCAGCAGTCCCCTGGGGCGCGCCTACGAGCAGTACTTC.

The rearrangement links TRBV29-1 to TRBJ2-5; TRBD1 matches 7 bases. The germline gives CDR1 SQVTM, CDR2 ANQGSEA. After removal of 1 base from V and 11 bases from J, the junction contained 10 bases not matched to a gene. This CDR3 comprises 13 residues. The CDR3 loop reads CSVEGQGLGEQYF. The CDR3, as DNA: TGCAGCGTTGAAGGACAGGGCCTCGGGGAGCAGTACTTC.

This chain links TRBV9 with TRBJ2-2, with 7 bases identical to TRBD2. This CDR3 is 14 amino acids long. V was clipped by 4 bases and J by 6 bases; unmatched bases: 6. Germline CDR1 and CDR2: SGDLS and YYNGEE. The CDR3 loop is CASSPRGGPGELFF. The CDR3, as DNA: TGTGCCAGCAGCCCCCGCGGGGGTCCCGGGGAGCTGTTTTTT.

V gene TRBV28 combines with J gene TRBJ2-3; TRBD2 matches 9 bases. This CDR3 comprises 15 residues. CDR1 is MDHEN and CDR2 is SYDVKM in the germline V gene. The V and J ends lost 4 bases and 1 base, in that order; junction bases with no gene match: 3. This chain's CDR3 is CASSSIAGGTDTQYF. The CDR3 DNA follows: TGTGCCAGCAGTTCCATAGCGGGGGGCACAGATACGCAGTATTTT.

A remark on this clone: Other DNA sequences within the sample encode an identical CDR3. The chain has TRBV28 and TRBJ2-1, with D perhaps TRBD2 (5 bases). Trimming left V 2 bases short and J 4 bases short, with 9 bases between. This CDR3 is 14 amino acids long. The germline CDR1 and CDR2 sequences are MDHEN and SYDVKM. The CDR3 DNA reads as TGTGCCAGCAGTTTAACGGGGTTGTACAATGAGCAGTTCTTC. Its translation is CASSLTGLYNEQFF.

The chain has TRBV5-4 and TRBJ2-7; tentatively, D is TRBD2 (5 bases). The CDR3 sequence is 15 residues long. Germline V gene sequence: CDR1 SGHNT, CDR2 YYREEE (reference sequence). Trimming pared 3 bases from V and 4 bases from J, leaving 17 bases between. CDR3 amino acids: CASSYVSGAGYEQYF. The DNA for the CDR3 is TGTGCCAGCAGCTACGTAAGCGGAGCTGGGTACGAGCAGTACTTC.

A remark on this clone: Other DNA sequences within the sample encode an identical CDR3. The DNA for the CDR3 is TGCAGTGCTCAACCCGGAAATGAGCAGTTCTTC. The encoded protein is CSAQPGNEQFF. The V call is TRBV20-1, the J call TRBJ2-1, with D unresolved. Germline CDR1 and CDR2: DFQATT and SNEGSKA (reference sequence). CDR3 length: 11 amino acids. The V and J ends lost 5 bases and 7 bases respectively, with 9 bases between them.

This chain uses TRBV7-3 with TRBJ2-7; D perhaps matches TRBD1 (7 bases). V lost 5 bases and J 5 bases, leaving 25 bases between the germline ends. This CDR3 is built from 17 residues. Germline CDR1 SGHTA, CDR2 FQGTGA. The CDR3 DNA reads TGTGCCAGCAGCCAACCGGGACAGAGGGACTCCATCAACGAGCAGTACTTC. Translating gives CASSQPGQRDSINEQYF.

CDR3 nucleotide sequence: TGCGCCAGCAGCTACGACAGGGACGAGCAGTACTTC. Protein sequence: CASSYDRDEQYF. The genes are TRBV5-1 and TRBJ2-7; 7 bases map to TRBD1. Germline CDR1 and CDR2: SGHRS and YFSETQ. The CDR3 is 12 amino acids. Trimming cost V 3 bases and J 5 bases; bases outside gene matches: 2.

V gene TRBV4-1 combines with J gene TRBJ1-2; D possibly corresponds to TRBD1 (5 bases). Germline CDR1 MGHRA, CDR2 YSYEKL. This CDR3 is built from 14 residues. V lost 1 base, J lost 3 bases, and 9 bases lay in between. CDR3 amino acids: CASSQAGYDYGYTF. The CDR3 DNA is TGCGCCAGCAGCCAAGCAGGGTACGACTATGGCTACACCTTC.